This T cell receptor beta chain was sequenced for a study of blood T cell repertoires in COVID-19. Study summary: Italy, Spain and the United States were the sources of the convalescent and acute COVID-19 samples.

Assay: immunoSEQ multiplex PCR; the TCRdb copy retains only in-frame clones and omits some. The sample yields about 200,000 clones, around 79% seen once. CDR3 size: 16 residues. Germline CDR1 and CDR2: LGHNA and YSLEER. V was cut by 0 bases and J by 3 bases, with 15 bases left in between. Material for sequencing was peripheral blood. This chain links TRBV4-3 with TRBJ2-7; maybe TRBD2 (7 bases). The TCR was taken from a woman between 35 and 50 years old with COVID-19, enrolled during active disease. The CDR3 loop is CASSQDVRGGSYEQYF. The DNA of the CDR3 is TGCGCCAGCAGCCAAGATGTTAGGGGGGGGAGCTACGAGCAGTACTTC.